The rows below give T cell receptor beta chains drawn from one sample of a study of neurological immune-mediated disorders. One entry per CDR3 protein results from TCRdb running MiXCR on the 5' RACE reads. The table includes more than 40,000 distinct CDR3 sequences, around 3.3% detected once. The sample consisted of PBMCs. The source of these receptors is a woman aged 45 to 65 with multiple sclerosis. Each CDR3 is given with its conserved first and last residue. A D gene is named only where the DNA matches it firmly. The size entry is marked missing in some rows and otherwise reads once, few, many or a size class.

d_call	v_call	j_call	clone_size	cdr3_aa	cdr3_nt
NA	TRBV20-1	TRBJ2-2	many	CSAPPGEGETGELFF	TGCAGTGCTCCTCCGGGAGAGGGCGAGACCGGGGAGCTGTTTTTT
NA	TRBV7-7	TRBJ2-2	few	CASSLGARGTGELFF	TGTGCCAGCAGCTTAGGGGCCCGGGGCACCGGGGAGCTGTTTTTT
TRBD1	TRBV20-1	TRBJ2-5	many	CSAIDRGGETQYF	TGCAGTGCTATTGACAGGGGTGGGGAGACCCAGTACTTC
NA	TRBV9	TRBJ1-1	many	CASSVGQPGTEAFF	TGTGCCAGCAGCGTAGGGCAGCCGGGGACTGAAGCTTTCTTT
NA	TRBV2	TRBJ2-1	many	CASLPEVGNEQFF	TGTGCCAGCCTACCCGAGGTTGGCAATGAGCAGTTCTTC
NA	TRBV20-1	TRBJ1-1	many	CSASEGNTEAFF	TGCAGTGCTAGTGAGGGGAACACTGAAGCTTTCTTT
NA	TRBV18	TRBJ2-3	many	CASSPPKGVSTDTQYF	TGTGCCAGCTCACCACCAAAAGGGGTTAGCACAGATACGCAGTATTTT
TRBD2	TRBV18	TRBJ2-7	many	CASSIVRESDF	TGTGCCAGCTCGATAGTGCGGGAGTCCGACTTC
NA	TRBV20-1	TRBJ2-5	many	CSAQDQETQYF	TGCAGTGCCCAGGACCAAGAGACCCAGTACTTC
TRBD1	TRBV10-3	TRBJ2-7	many	CATTMDREAYEQYF	TGTGCCACCACTATGGACAGGGAAGCCTACGAGCAGTACTTC
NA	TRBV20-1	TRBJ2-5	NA	CSAREGQQETQYF	TGCAGTGCTAGGGAGGGACAGCAAGAGACCCAGTACTTC
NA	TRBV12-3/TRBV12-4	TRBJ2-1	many	CASRQRSYNEQFF	TGTGCCAGCCGGCAGCGCTCCTACAATGAGCAGTTCTTC
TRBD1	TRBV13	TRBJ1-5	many	CASSFRQGNQPQHF	TGTGCCAGCAGTTTCAGACAGGGGAATCAGCCCCAGCATTTT
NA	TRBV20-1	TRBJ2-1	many	CSAREGPGRYNEQFF	TGCAGTGCTAGAGAGGGGCCAGGGAGGTACAATGAGCAGTTCTTC
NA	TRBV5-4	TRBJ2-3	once	CASSIADYYTDTQYF	TGTGCCAGCAGCATAGCGGATTATTACACAGATACGCAGTATTTT
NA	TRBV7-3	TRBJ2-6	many	CASTPDVAGANVLTF	TGTGCCAGCACCCCGGACGTTGCCGGGGCCAACGTCCTGACTTTC
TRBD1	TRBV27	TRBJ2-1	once	CASSRRDRVGTKFF	TGTGCCAGCAGTCGCCGGGACAGGGTAGGGACGAAGTTCTTC
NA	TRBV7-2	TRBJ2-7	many	CASTEAGSSYEQYF	TGTGCCAGCACCGAAGCGGGCTCCTCCTACGAGCAGTACTTC
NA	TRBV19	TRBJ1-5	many	CASSTLSERSPQHF	TGTGCCAGTAGTACCCTGAGCGAGCGAAGTCCCCAGCATTTT
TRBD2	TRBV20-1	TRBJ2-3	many	CSASFPSSGASTDTQYF	TGCAGTGCTAGTTTCCCCTCTAGCGGAGCTAGCACAGATACGCAGTATTTT
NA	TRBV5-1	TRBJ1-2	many	CASSPGGQGRNYGYTF	TGCGCCAGCAGCCCGGGGGGGCAAGGCCGTAACTATGGCTACACCTTC
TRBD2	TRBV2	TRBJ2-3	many	CASSFSGLGTDTQYF	TGTGCCAGCAGCTTTAGCGGGCTGGGGACAGATACGCAGTATTTT
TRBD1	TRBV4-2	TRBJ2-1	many	CASSQAGQGEDYNEQFF	TGTGCCAGCAGCCAAGCCGGACAGGGGGAAGACTACAATGAGCAGTTCTTC
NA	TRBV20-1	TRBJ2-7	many	CSAPNLAHHSYEQYF	TGCAGTGCTCCTAACTTAGCGCACCACTCCTACGAGCAGTACTTC
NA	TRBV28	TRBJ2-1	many	CASSLGFGTKKVEQFF	TGTGCCAGCAGTTTAGGATTTGGAACGAAAAAGGTTGAGCAGTTCTTC
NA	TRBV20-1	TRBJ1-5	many	CSASPQGSHQPQHF	TGCAGTGCCAGCCCCCAGGGAAGCCATCAGCCCCAGCATTTT
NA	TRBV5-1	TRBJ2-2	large	CASSLEGHTGELFF	TGCGCCAGCAGCTTGGAGGGTCACACCGGGGAGCTGTTTTTT
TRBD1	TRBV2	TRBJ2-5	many	CASREGQVTQETQYF	TGTGCCAGCAGAGAGGGACAGGTTACTCAAGAGACCCAGTACTTC
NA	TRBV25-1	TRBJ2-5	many	CASSDSRSAETQYF	TGTGCCAGCAGTGATAGCCGGAGCGCGGAGACCCAGTACTTC
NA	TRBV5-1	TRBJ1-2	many	CASSLGQVANYGYTF	TGCGCCAGCAGCTTGGGACAGGTGGCTAACTATGGCTACACCTTC
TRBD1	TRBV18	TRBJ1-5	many	CASSPGGGNNQPQHF	TGTGCCAGCTCACCAGGAGGGGGCAACAATCAGCCCCAGCATTTT
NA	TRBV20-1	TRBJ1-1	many	CSARDSMNTEAFF	TGCAGTGCTAGGGACAGCATGAACACTGAAGCTTTCTTT
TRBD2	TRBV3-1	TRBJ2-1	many	CASSQLSGTRDWGEQFF	TGTGCCAGCAGCCAACTCTCCGGGACTAGGGACTGGGGTGAGCAGTTCTTC
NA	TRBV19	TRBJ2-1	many	CASSIGLRDGDEQFF	TGTGCCAGTAGTATAGGGCTCCGGGACGGGGATGAGCAGTTCTTC
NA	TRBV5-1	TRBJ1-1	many	CASSPGHRMNTEAFF	TGCGCCAGCAGCCCAGGACACAGGATGAACACTGAAGCTTTCTTT
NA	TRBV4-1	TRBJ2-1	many	CASSQVGDLQRYEQFF	TGCGCCAGCAGCCAAGTTGGGGACCTCCAGAGGTATGAGCAGTTCTTC
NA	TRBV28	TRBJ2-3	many	CASSSPGTPDTDTQYF	TGTGCCAGCAGCTCCCCCGGCACGCCGGACACAGATACGCAGTATTTT
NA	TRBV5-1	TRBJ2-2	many	CASSLMDTGELFF	TGCGCCAGCAGCTTGATGGACACCGGGGAGCTGTTTTTT
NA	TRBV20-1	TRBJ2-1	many	CSASAPRSYNEQFF	TGCAGTGCCAGCGCCCCCCGCTCCTACAATGAGCAGTTCTTC
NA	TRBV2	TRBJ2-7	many	CASRPGLMKPYEQYF	TGTGCCAGCAGGCCGGGACTTATGAAACCCTACGAGCAGTACTTC
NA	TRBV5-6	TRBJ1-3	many	CASSLGGLSGNTIYF	TGTGCCAGCAGCTTGGGCGGACTCTCCGGAAACACCATATATTTT
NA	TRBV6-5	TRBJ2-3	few	CASSYSFSGGTDTQYF	TGTGCCAGCAGTTACTCGTTTAGCGGTGGCACAGATACGCAGTATTTT